The table lists the clone carrying this T cell receptor (beta chain) with many counts. Researchers turned away patients with other autoimmune diseases, uncontrolled infections, pregnancy or lactation. This CDR3 has 13 amino acids. CDR1 DFQATT and CDR2 SNEGSKA come from the germline V gene (reference sequence). V shed 4 bases and J 7 bases; nucleotides not matched to a gene: 9. The sequenced template was RNA, covering the TCR beta CDR3 region. The first-round RT-PCR employed HTBI primers together with the Qiagen OneStep RT-PCR kit. A multiplex PCR was then performed as the second round. From the multiplex PCR reads, TCRdb called clonotypes with MiXCR, one entry per CDR3 protein. Among approximately 1.2 million distinct CDR3 sequences listed, about 35% were seen once. This sample was included in a study of Graves' ophthalmopathy and Graves' hyperthyroidism.

The source material was peripheral blood or thyroid tissue (not recorded which). The clonotype comes from an adult man with Graves' hyperthyroidism. This chain links TRBV20-1 with TRBJ1-1; 7 bases map to TRBD1. CDR3 nucleotide sequence: TGCAGTGCTACAGACAGGGAAATTGTTGAAGCTTTCTTT. This translates into CSATDREIVEAFF.